This TCR beta chain emerged from a study of T cells after yellow fever vaccination. Overall study findings and caveats: Though it reached lower strength, the secondary response hit its peak faster, day 5 versus 15.

TCRdb used MiXCR to reprocess the 5' RACE reads, holding one entry per CDR3 protein. The sample has 95,000 to 100,000 distinct CDR3 sequences; roughly 5.2% are singletons. Per germline, CDR1 MGHRA and CDR2 YSYEKL. This CDR3 has 13 amino acids. V was shortened by 3 bases and J by 5 bases, with 11 bases between the two germline ends. Many counts were recorded for this clonotype. Antigen: not known. The rearrangement uses TRBV4-1 and TRBJ2-7; no reliable D call. The receptor comes from a man in his late teens or twenties who received the YFV17D yellow fever vaccine. This material consisted of CD8+ T cells sorted from PBMCs, taken 10 days after the yellow fever booster vaccination. CDR3 nucleotides: TGCGCCAGCAGCCAGGGGATCGGGCACGAGCAGTACTTC. Its translation is CASSQGIGHEQYF.